Listed here is a single T cell receptor (beta chain). This clone was seen repeatedly, ten times or more. Its antigen specificity is not known. No clone much larger than this one lies a single base away; base qualities are absent. The sample has other DNA sequences that encode this CDR3 too. Interpreted using the paper, the time point label stands for: about 5 months on oral tofacitinib. The treatment or condition label on this specimen signifies: oral pan-JAK inhibitor, 5-10 mg twice daily. From alopecia areata patients, peripheral blood was collected along with lesional scalp punch biopsies. After PBMCs were isolated by density centrifugation and stained for CD3, CD4 and CD8, a FACSAria was used to sort CD4+ and CD8+ T cells. This specimen comes from a study of CD8+ T cells in alopecia areata (dated by TCRdb to 2016 to 2019). Turning to the overall study: Treated patients were enrolled in an open-label pilot trial of oral tofacitinib, 5 to 10 mg twice daily, for moderate-to-severe alopecia areata. Tofacitinib was given for 6 to 18 months, followed by 6 months of follow-up off drug to assess delayed response and recurrence. For the treated patients, the SALT score, which quantifies what percentage of scalp surface area is affected, served as the measure of disease severity. In both human patients and the C3H/HeJ mouse model, the study applied high-throughput TCRbeta sequencing to look at T cell clonal expansion in alopecia areata. Human TCRbeta sequencing covered scalp tissue and sorted CD4+ and CD8+ peripheral blood T cells from patchy and totalis/universalis alopecia areata patients and healthy controls. Patients on tofacitinib were biopsied at baseline and after 4 and 24 weeks of treatment, and several of the patients also had a later scalp biopsy. Scalp clonality was compared across normal scalp (n=4), patchy alopecia areata scalp (n=8), and alopecia totalis/universalis scalp (n=8). RNA was extracted with the PAXgene miRNA kit for fixed scalp, the miRNeasy kit for PBMCs, and the RNeasy kit for mouse skin. Amplification of TCRbeta CDR3 regions was done by immunoSEQ multiplex PCR using 35 Vbeta forward primers and 13 Jbeta reverse primers. Results and caveats for the whole study, not just this receptor: Unlike mouse skin, where gammadelta T cells dominate, normal human skin contains resident alphabeta T cells that get sequenced too, which complicates analysis of the scalp TCR repertoire. During tofacitinib treatment, many expanded lesional clones remained in scalp and blood, and this persistence may partly explain relapse after treatment is stopped. Tofacitinib significantly decreased scalp clonality and the number of expanded CD8+ clones among the top 100 scalp clones. Because the treated cohort was small and included a single nonresponder, larger studies are needed to assess links between baseline CD8+ expansion and response. Shared TCR sequences between patients were less evident than in mice, which may be partly attributable to HLA diversity in the patient population. Higher clonality and more expanded CD8+ clones were observed in lesional scalp than in normal scalp, particularly in alopecia totalis/universalis, a finding suggestive of antigenic drive.

From the cysteine up to the phenylalanine, the CDR3 has a length of 14 residues. Here the CDR3 DNA is all that survives: 42 bases in frame from base 1. CDR1 is given as SGHDN and CDR2 as FVKESK, both from the germline V gene. Deletion took 3 bases off V and 2 bases off J, with a span of 9 bases between the germline ends. The library was made by the immunoSEQ multiplex PCR assay. RNA was extracted from all samples and reverse transcribed into cDNA as template for TCR sequencing. First-strand cDNA was synthesized using SuperScript III with a 2:1 mix of oligo-dT and random hexamers. A synthetic immune receptor repertoire was used to measure amplification bias, and any remaining bias was corrected computationally. On the study's bioinformatics: Raw reads were preprocessed to remove errors, and CDR3 was defined by IMGT conventions from the conserved cysteine to phenylalanine. Clonality was computed as 1 minus the Shannon entropy, with the entropy normalized by log2 of the number of productive unique TCRs. Whether scalp clones were CD4 or CD8 was inferred by matching scalp TCRbeta sequences against CD4 and CD8 repertoires sorted from blood. Held by TCRdb, this immuneACCESS table contains in-frame sequences only and omits some clones. Under half of the omission traces to an unresolved V gene where checked; the cause of the rest is unknown. V and J calls and clone size are given by that table; D and trimming were obtained from the DNA. Counted in this sample were more than 150,000 clones; about 60% of them appeared once. Roughly an eighth of the sample is in the top ten clones.

This TCR was sampled from a human donor with alopecia areata. This specimen was CD8+ T cells sorted from blood, taken at week 24, from a patient treated with tofacitinib. The chain joins TRBV14 to TRBJ2-3, with a weak D call of TRBD2 (5 bases match). The bases are TGTGCCAGCAGCCAGGGGAGACACACAGATACGCAGTATTTT. It translates to CASSQGRHTDTQYF.